This T cell receptor (beta chain) was sequenced for a study of response to subunit inactivated influenza vaccine. This clonotype has a handful of counts. This CDR3 spans 13 amino acids. Trimming took 4 bases from V and 12 from J, leaving 15 bases between them. Germline V lookup: CDR1 KGHDR, CDR2 SFDVKD. Each CDR3 protein gets one entry after TCRdb re-called the RT-PCR reads with MiXCR. The sample shows more than 700,000 distinct CDR3 sequences, approximately 22% of them seen only once. The TCR was taken from a man aged 45-65 years who received an inactivated influenza vaccine. This sample comprised PBMCs from blood, obtained about 5 days after vaccination. This chain links TRBV24-1 with TRBJ2-1; D not certain. The CDR3, as DNA: TGTGCCACCAGTGACATGGTAGACTCCGGGCAGTTCTTC. Translation gives CATSDMVDSGQFF.